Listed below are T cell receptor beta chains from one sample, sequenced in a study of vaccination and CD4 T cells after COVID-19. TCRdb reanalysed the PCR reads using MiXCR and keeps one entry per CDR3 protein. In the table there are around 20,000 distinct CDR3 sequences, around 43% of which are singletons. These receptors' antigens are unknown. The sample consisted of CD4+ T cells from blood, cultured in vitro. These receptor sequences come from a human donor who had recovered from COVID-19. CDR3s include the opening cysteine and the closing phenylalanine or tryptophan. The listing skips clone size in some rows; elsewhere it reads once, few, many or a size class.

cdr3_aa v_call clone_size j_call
CASSLVTGNSNQPQHF TRBV7-2 few TRBJ1-5
CASMHSGRSDTQYF TRBV6-1 few TRBJ2-3
CASSLAGLGYEGQYF TRBV7-9 - TRBJ2-7
CASKDRDKSYTF TRBV6-1 - TRBJ1-2
CASSYRISPFDEQYF TRBV6-5 - TRBJ2-7
CASSSGNEKLFF TRBV28 - TRBJ1-4
CASSLATGTGGPEQYF TRBV5-1 - TRBJ2-7
CASSDFHYRGAGGYTF TRBV6-4 - TRBJ1-2
CSAPKTPGHPYEQYF TRBV20-1 - TRBJ2-7
CASWGRGDEQFF TRBV12-3/TRBV12-4 once TRBJ2-1
CASSPRRDMQNEKLFF TRBV7-6 few TRBJ1-4
CASSTWTGGTGELFF TRBV6-2/TRBV6-3 - TRBJ2-2
CASSLHSGTDTQYF TRBV11-3 - TRBJ2-3
CASSLAWTSGGYEQYF TRBV11-2 few TRBJ2-7
CATPLGQSHTDTQYF TRBV24-1 - TRBJ2-3
CASSLNSWAGTDTQYF TRBV7-9 once TRBJ2-3
CASSPPGARRGYEQYF TRBV5-4 few TRBJ2-7
CASVTGPTYNEQFF TRBV7-2 - TRBJ2-1
CSAIRGTSDTGELFF TRBV20-1 - TRBJ2-2
CATTLRLAGGSEQFF TRBV10-1 few TRBJ2-1
CASSLVDVFQGGRGETQYF TRBV12-3/TRBV12-4 few TRBJ2-5
CASTSGLAGGNTQYF TRBV2 few TRBJ2-3
CASSIDRAVDSPLHF TRBV19 - TRBJ1-6
CASSATPFAGDDREQYF TRBV10-1 - TRBJ2-7
CASSLEQGQGQPQHF TRBV7-6 few TRBJ1-5
CSARVGSDPNQPQHF TRBV20-1 few TRBJ1-5
CASRPQAYSYEQYF TRBV27 - TRBJ2-7
CASSEPGRRGNEQYF TRBV6-1 few TRBJ2-7
CASSLTGTEGSYEQYF TRBV27 - TRBJ2-7
CASSLESTDFNEKLFF TRBV11-3 few TRBJ1-4
CASRFDPGDTIYF TRBV19 - TRBJ1-3
CASQGALYEQYF TRBV28 - TRBJ2-7
CASSLGQDNEQFF TRBV7-9 few TRBJ2-1
CSVAGGSSYEQYF TRBV20-1 few TRBJ2-7
CASSIPGAGANVLTF TRBV19 - TRBJ2-6
CASSLGSGGYEQYF TRBV11-3 once TRBJ2-7
CSASIGKNYGYTF TRBV20-1 few TRBJ1-2
CASSFGGQDYGYTF TRBV7-2 - TRBJ1-2
CASTLRLFKDTQYF TRBV7-2 - TRBJ2-3
CASSGNRGTDTQYF TRBV12-3/TRBV12-4 - TRBJ2-3
CSAFWRADNEQFF TRBV20-1 - TRBJ2-1
CASSLGYSGNTIYF TRBV7-2 few TRBJ1-3
CASSFGPYNEQFF TRBV5-1 - TRBJ2-1
CASSRLARNTGELFF TRBV11-2 few TRBJ2-2
CASRGTPNTGELFF TRBV19 few TRBJ2-2
CASSTPPRGGAGEQFF TRBV9 - TRBJ2-1
CASSPGQGAVNTEAFF TRBV9 - TRBJ1-1
CASSYIYSGRGTGELFF TRBV6-5 - TRBJ2-2
CASSFRGTGMDIQYF TRBV7-9 - TRBJ2-4
CASSLGGQGHTDTQYF TRBV7-2 - TRBJ2-3
CSARAGGSSGANVLTF TRBV20-1 few TRBJ2-6
CASSGIGALSYDYGYTF TRBV6-1 - TRBJ1-2